The 29 T cell receptor beta chains in this list originate from one sample, sequenced in a study of cytomegalovirus exposure and HLA in healthy donors. The PCR ran on 60 Vbeta and 13 Jbeta primers. Some clones are missing from TCRdb's copy, which holds only in-frame ones; the method was immunoSEQ multiplex PCR. The data contain 130,000 to 150,000 clones, roughly 80% of them singletons. Input material: PBMCs. These receptors came from a woman between 40 and 55 years old in good health and CMV-seropositive.

The chain joins TRBV19 to TRBJ2-1, with 11 bases lining up with TRBD1. With V trimmed by 4 bases and J by 8 bases, 7 bases remained unmatched. The length of the CDR3 is 15 residues. The germline V gene has CDR1 LNHDA and CDR2 SQIVND (reference sequence). CDR3 region: CASSTAGTGGDEQFF. In DNA, the CDR3 is TGTGCCAGTAGTACCGCGGGGACAGGGGGGGATGAGCAGTTCTTC.

CDR3 sequence: CASGLRTSGGYEQYF. In DNA, the CDR3 is TGTGCTAGTGGCCTGCGAACTAGCGGGGGCTACGAGCAGTACTTC. The chain has TRBV12-5 and TRBJ2-7; the match to TRBD2 covers 11 bases. The CDR3 is made up of 15 amino acids. The germline gives CDR1 LGHNT, CDR2 FRNRAP. V shed 6 bases, J shed 3 bases, and the junction held 7 bases outside the gene matches.

Concerning this clone itself: Additional DNA sequences in this sample encode the identical CDR3. CDR3 in amino acids: CASSIHGTGELFF. The CDR3 nucleotides read TGTGCCAGTAGTATCCACGGCACCGGGGAGCTGTTTTTT. The J gene is TRBJ2-2, the V gene TRBV19, with unresolved D. V lost 3 bases, J lost 4 bases, and 6 bases lay in between. Germline V gene data show CDR1 as LNHDA and CDR2 as SQIVND (reference sequence). This CDR3 is 13 amino acids long.

The chain carries TRBV29-1 and TRBJ2-1; 12 nucleotides agree with TRBD2. The length of the CDR3 is 14 residues. The trim removed 4 bases at V and 6 bases at J, leaving 4 bases unmatched. Germline CDR1 and CDR2: SQVTM and ANQGSEA. CDR3 protein: CSVARLAGANEQFF. As DNA, the CDR3 is TGCAGCGTTGCCAGACTAGCGGGGGCCAATGAGCAGTTCTTC.

The CDR3 reads CSVTRREGTEAFF. The CDR3 DNA reads as TGCAGCGTCACGAGGAGGGAGGGCACTGAAGCTTTCTTT. The chain recombines TRBV29-1 with TRBJ1-1; the D is unclear. The CDR3 sequence is 13 residues long. Germline CDR1 and CDR2: SQVTM and ANQGSEA. With 6 bases removed from V and 4 bases from J, the gap between germline ends came to 15 bases. Complete variable domain (other parts from reference TRBV29-1 and TRBJ1-1): SAVISQKPSRDICQRGTSLTIQCQVDSQVTMMFWYRQQPGQSLTLIATANQGSEATYESGFVIDKFPISRPNLTFSTLTVSNMSPEDSSIYLCSVTRREGTEAFFGQGTRLTVV.

CDR3 DNA sequence: TGCGCCAGCAGCGATGGCGGGGGGTACCAAGAGACCCAGTACTTC. It codes for CASSDGGGYQETQYF. V usage is TRBV5-1 and J usage is TRBJ2-5, with TRBD2 matching over 8 bases. J gave up 0 bases and V 4 bases, and 5 bases lay outside the gene matches. CDR1 is SGHRS, CDR2 YFSETQ, per germline. CDR3 size: 15 residues.

The V gene is TRBV28, the J gene TRBJ1-4; perhaps TRBD1 as D (5 bases). Germline CDR1 and CDR2: MDHEN and SYDVKM. The CDR3 spans 16 residues. The V and J ends lost 4 bases and 8 bases respectively, with 20 bases between them. For the CDR3, the DNA is TGTGCCAGCAGTTCGGGCAGGGAGGGATTTACGGAAAAACTGTTTTTT. Protein sequence: CASSSGREGFTEKLFF.

About this clone: Different DNA sequences within this sample yield the same CDR3. The chain recombines TRBV27 with TRBJ1-5; TRBD1 agrees at 7 bases. The CDR3 has 18 residues. Germline V lookup: CDR1 MNHEY, CDR2 SMNVEV (reference sequence). The trim removed 7 bases at V and 0 bases at J, leaving 15 bases unmatched. The CDR3 DNA follows: TGTGCCAGCACCCGGGACAGTGGATGGGTTTATAGCAATCAGCCCCAGCATTTT. It is translated as CASTRDSGWVYSNQPQHF.

The chain is built from TRBV25-1 and TRBJ1-5; a possible D gene is TRBD1 (6 bases). Trimming took 8 bases from V and 2 from J, leaving 10 bases between them. In germline, CDR1 is MGHDK, CDR2 SYGVNS. The CDR3 spans 13 residues. The CDR3, as DNA: TGTGCCAGCGCGGGGGCGGGCAATCAGCCCCAGCATTTT. Its translation: CASAGAGNQPQHF.

This clone has just one count. The rearrangement uses TRBV1 and TRBJ2-7; TRBD1, the table's D call, was not compared with the DNA. TRBV1 is labeled a pseudogene. This CDR3 comprises 11 residues. The CDR3 DNA follows: TGCACCAGCAGCCAAGGCACAGGACAGGGAGTC. Translation gives CTSSQGTGQGV.

The chain is built from TRBV6-6 and TRBJ1-5; a possible D gene is TRBD1 (6 bases). CDR3 length equals 13 residues. The V gene's germline CDR1 is MNHNY and CDR2 SVGAGI (reference sequence). Trimming removed 5 bases at V and 4 bases at J, with 9 bases between. The CDR3 here is CASSNGQNQPQHF. In nucleotides, the CDR3 is TGTGCCAGCAGTAACGGACAGAATCAGCCCCAGCATTTT.

The chain uses TRBV6-6 and TRBJ1-1, with TRBD1 as a possible D gene (6 bases). V was cut by 6 bases and J by 1 base, with 9 bases left in between. CDR3 length equals 13 residues. Germline V gene data show CDR1 as MNHNY and CDR2 as SVGAGI (reference sequence). The CDR3 bases are TGTGCCAGCAGCTCGACAGGGAACACTGAAGCTTTCTTT. Protein product: CASSSTGNTEAFF.

V and J are TRBV7-2 and TRBJ1-2; no clear D gene. The CDR3 covers 15 residues. V was clipped by 2 bases and J by 2 bases, with 12 bases between them. CDR1 is SGHTA and CDR2 is FQGNSA in the germline V gene. The CDR3 is CASSLSGRTNYGYTF. The CDR3 coding sequence is TGTGCCAGCAGCTTATCTGGCAGAACCAACTATGGCTACACCTTC. Full variable domain (rest looked up from reference TRBV7-2 and TRBJ1-2): GAGVSQSPSNKVTEKGKDVELRCDPISGHTALYWYRQSLGQGLEFLIYFQGNSAPDKSGLPSDRFSAERTGGSVSTLTIQRTQQEDSAVYLCASSLSGRTNYGYTFGSGTRLTVV.

The chain joins TRBV2 to TRBJ1-5; D unresolved. Germline V CDR1 and CDR2: SNHLY, FYNNEI. With 1 base removed from V and 1 base from J, the gap between germline ends came to 8 bases. The CDR3 has 15 amino acids. Here the CDR3 reads CASSEGERSNQPQHF. CDR3 coding DNA: TGTGCCAGCAGTGAAGGGGAGAGGAGCAATCAGCCCCAGCATTTT.

The chain carries TRBV5-4 and TRBJ2-7; 10 bases map to TRBD2. This CDR3 contains 14 residues. The germline CDR1 and CDR2 sequences are SGHNT and YYREEE (reference sequence). The V gene end was trimmed by 5 bases and the J gene end by 5 bases; junction bases not matched to a gene: 7. The CDR3 loop reads CASRPSGTSDEQYF. For the CDR3, the DNA is TGTGCCAGCAGACCGTCCGGGACTAGCGACGAGCAGTACTTC.

This clone has just a few counts. The chain couples TRBV4-1 to TRBJ2-1; a weak D match, TRBD2 (5 bases). Germline loops: CDR1 MGHRA, CDR2 YSYEKL. Trimming cost V 0 bases and J 6 bases, with 9 bases left between them. The CDR3 consists of 14 residues. The CDR3 spells CASSQDSGFNEQFF. CDR3 bases: TGCGCCAGCAGCCAAGATTCGGGATTCAATGAGCAGTTCTTC.

The V and J genes are TRBV27 and TRBJ2-2; TRBD2 matches at 7 bases. Germline assignment: CDR1 MNHEY and CDR2 SMNVEV (reference sequence). The V gene end was trimmed by 6 bases and the J gene end by 2 bases; junction bases not matched to a gene: 12. CDR3 size: 17 residues. In DNA, the CDR3 is TGTGCCAGCAGACCCCGAGGAAGCGGGATAAACACCGGGGAGCTGTTTTTT. Amino acids: CASRPRGSGINTGELFF.

The CDR3 loop reads CAINSGYGNQPQHF. In DNA, the CDR3 is TGTGCCATCAACTCAGGGTATGGCAATCAGCCCCAGCATTTT. The chain has TRBV10-3 and TRBJ1-5, with a possible D match to TRBD1 (5 bases). The CDR3 covers 14 residues. Germline CDR1 ENHRY, CDR2 SYGVKD. V shed 7 bases and J shed 2 bases, with 12 bases lying between them.

This clone occurred a few times. The rearrangement joins TRBV6-5 to TRBJ1-5, with D perhaps TRBD1 (5 bases). The CDR3 consists of 15 residues. The germline gives CDR1 MNHEY, CDR2 SVGAGI. V was cut by 0 bases and J by 0 bases, with 6 bases left in between. The CDR3 loop reads CASSYSQGSNQPQHF. For the CDR3, the DNA is TGTGCCAGCAGTTACTCCCAGGGTAGCAATCAGCCCCAGCATTTT.

Points on this clone: This CDR3 is also generated by other DNA sequences in the sample. The genes are TRBV4-1 and TRBJ2-7; no reliable D call. Trimming shortened V by 0 bases and J by 2 bases, and 8 bases separated the two germline ends. The CDR3 is made up of 14 amino acids. Germline lookup yields CDR1 MGHRA and CDR2 YSYEKL. The CDR3 DNA reads as TGCGCCAGCAGCCAAGATACTGGTACCTACGAGCAGTACTTC. This encodes CASSQDTGTYEQYF.

Concerning this clone: One end of the junction is discordant with germline, which a read error may explain. J is TRBJ2-7 and V is TRBV28; no definite D call. CDR1 MDHEN and CDR2 SYDVKM come from the germline V gene. The CDR3 loop spans 8 amino acids. CDR3 in amino acids: CASTEVTF. The DNA of the CDR3 is TGTGCCAGTACCGAGGTGACGTTC. Using reference TRBV28 and TRBJ2-7 for the parts outside the CDR3, the full variable domain is DVKVTQSSRYLVKRTGEKVFLECVQDMDHENMFWYRQDPGLGLRLIYFSYDVKMKEKGDIPEGYSVSREKKERFSLILESASTNQTSMYLCASTEVTFGPGTRLTVT.

V gene TRBV4-2 combines with J gene TRBJ2-2, with TRBD2 as a possible D gene (6 bases). V lost 0 bases, J lost 5 bases, and 10 bases lay in between. CDR3 size: 15 residues. The germline V gene has CDR1 LGHNA and CDR2 YNFKEQ. The CDR3 DNA reads TGTGCCAGCAGCCAAGAATTGGGGGGTACCGGGGAGCTGTTTTTT. Protein sequence: CASSQELGGTGELFF.

This chain links TRBV25-1 with TRBJ2-4; D uncertain. Germline V lookup: CDR1 MGHDK, CDR2 SYGVNS. CDR3 size: 15 residues. V lost 2 bases and J lost 2, with 10 bases in between. CDR3 sequence: CASSETRHTKNIQYF. CDR3 in DNA: TGTGCCAGCAGTGAAACCCGACATACCAAAAACATTCAGTACTTC.

This sequence joins TRBV4-2 and TRBJ2-1; a weak D match, TRBD2 (6 bases). V was clipped by 3 bases and J by 13 bases, with 28 bases between them. CDR1 is LGHNA and CDR2 is YNFKEQ in the germline V gene. This CDR3 region has 17 residues. In DNA form, the CDR3 reads TGTGCCAGCAGCCACAGGGCGGAGGGGCTAGCGACTTTTGATCAGTTCTTC. The encoded protein is CASSHRAEGLATFDQFF.

This clone was seen only a few times. The V call is TRBV10-3, the J call TRBJ2-3; 9 bases fit TRBD2. CDR3 size: 15 residues. V was pared by 6 bases and J by 3 bases, with 7 bases of the junction left unmatched. Germline values: CDR1 ENHRY, CDR2 SYGVKD. CDR3 sequence reads: CAIRPTTSGTDTQYF. The CDR3 nucleotides are TGTGCCATCAGACCAACGACTAGCGGAACAGATACGCAGTATTTT.

This CDR3 is CASSFPIRENEQFF. In nucleotides, the CDR3 is TGTGCCAGCAGCTTCCCGATCAGGGAAAATGAGCAGTTCTTC. The chain links TRBV7-2 to TRBJ2-1; weak D call: TRBD1 (5 bases). Germline CDR1 and CDR2: SGHTA and FQGNSA. The CDR3 is made up of 14 amino acids. V was pared by 3 bases and J by 7 bases, with 13 bases between.

As to this clone: Other DNA sequences within the sample encode an identical CDR3. The J gene is TRBJ2-5, the V gene TRBV6-5; TRBD2 agrees at 7 bases. V shed 6 bases and J 5 bases; nucleotides not matched to a gene: 6. Germline V gene sequence: CDR1 MNHEY, CDR2 SVGAGI. CDR3 length: 13 amino acids. The CDR3 loop reads CASSRTRAETQYF. The CDR3 nucleotides are TGTGCCAGCAGCCGGACTAGGGCGGAGACCCAGTACTTC.

The V call is TRBV7-8, the J call TRBJ2-5; D uncertain. The CDR3 covers 11 residues. The V gene's germline CDR1 is SGHVS and CDR2 FQNEAQ. V shed 1 base and J shed 7 bases, with 4 bases lying between them. The DNA for the CDR3 is TGTGCCAGCAGCTTAGGGGCGACCCAGTACTTC. It codes for CASSLGATQYF. The full variable domain, its missing parts supplied by reference TRBV7-8 and TRBJ2-5, is GAGVSQSPRYKVAKRGQDVALRCDPISGHVSLFWYQQALGQGPEFLTYFQNEAQLDKSGLPSDRFFAERPEGSVSTLKIQRTQQEDSAVYLCASSLGATQYFGPGTRLLVL.

This clone was observed a few times. This chain links TRBV29-1 with TRBJ1-1, with a weak D call TRBD1 (6 bases). The CDR3 sequence is 12 residues long. Deletions cut 6 bases from V and 0 bases from J, with 8 bases between. Germline V lookup: CDR1 SQVTM, CDR2 ANQGSEA. The CDR3 nucleotides read TGCAGCGTGGACAGCATGAACACTGAAGCTTTCTTT. Amino acids: CSVDSMNTEAFF.